This TCR beta chain was captured in a study of T cell changes during pregnancy in multiple sclerosis. The table came from immunoSEQ multiplex PCR; TCRdb's copy has only in-frame clones and leaves some out. The sample lists 85,000 to 100,000 clones, less than 95% occurring once. Trimming removed 2 bases from V and 6 bases from J, with 14 bases in between. The CDR3 runs to 13 residues. Germline V gene lookup returns CDR1 GTSNPN and CDR2 SVGIG (reference sequence). The receptor comes from a female donor with multiple sclerosis, enrolled in a pregnancy study. The chain recombines TRBV30 with TRBJ2-7, with a weak D call TRBD1 (5 bases). This sample comprised peripheral blood, obtained before pregnancy. The CDR3 bases are TGTGCCTGGAGTCCCCAGGGCCCCTCCGAGCAGTACTTC. This codes for CAWSPQGPSEQYF. Drawing the rest from reference TRBV30 and TRBJ2-7, the complete variable domain is SQTIHQWPATLVQPVGSPLSLECTVEGTSNPNLYWYRQAAGRGLQLLFYSVGIGQISSEVPQNLSASRPQDRQFILSSKKLLLSDSGFYLCAWSPQGPSEQYFGPGTRLTVT.